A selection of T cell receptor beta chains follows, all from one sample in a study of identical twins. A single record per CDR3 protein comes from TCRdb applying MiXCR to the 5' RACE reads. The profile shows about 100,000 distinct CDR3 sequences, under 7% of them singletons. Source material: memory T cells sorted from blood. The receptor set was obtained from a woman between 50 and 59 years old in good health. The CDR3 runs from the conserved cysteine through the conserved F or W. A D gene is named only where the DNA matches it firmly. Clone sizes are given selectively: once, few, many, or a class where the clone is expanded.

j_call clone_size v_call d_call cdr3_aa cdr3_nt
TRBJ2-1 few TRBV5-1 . CASSTALAGYNEQFF TGCGCCAGCAGCACCGCCCTGGCGGGGTACAATGAGCAGTTCTTC
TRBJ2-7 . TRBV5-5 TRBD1 CASSRGQSSYEQYF TGTGCCAGCAGCAGGGGACAGTCTTCCTACGAGCAGTACTTC
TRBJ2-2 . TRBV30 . CAWSRRTVTGELFF TGTGCCTGGAGCCGAAGGACAGTAACGGGGGAGCTGTTTTTT
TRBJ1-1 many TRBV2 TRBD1 CASSPPDRVNTEAFF TGTGCCAGCAGCCCTCCGGACAGGGTGAACACTGAAGCTTTCTTT
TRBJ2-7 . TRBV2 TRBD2 CATSRGGFYEQYF TGTGCCACTTCACGGGGGGGTTTTTACGAGCAGTACTTC
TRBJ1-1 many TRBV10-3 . CAISRTDTEAFF TGTGCCATCAGTCGGACGGACACTGAAGCTTTCTTT
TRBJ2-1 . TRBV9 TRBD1 CASSGSPRTGGAGNEQFF TGTGCCAGCAGCGGATCTCCCCGGACAGGGGGCGCAGGTAATGAGCAGTTCTTC
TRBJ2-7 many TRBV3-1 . CASSQGPPPYEQYF TGTGCCAGCAGCCAAGGCCCACCCCCCTACGAGCAGTACTTC
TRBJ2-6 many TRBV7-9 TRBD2 CASSYFRLVGGSGANVLTF TGTGCCAGCAGCTACTTTCGGTTAGTGGGAGGGTCTGGGGCCAACGTCCTGACTTTC
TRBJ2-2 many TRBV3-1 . CASSAFGRANTGELFF TGTGCCAGCAGCGCTTTCGGCAGAGCGAACACCGGGGAGCTGTTTTTT
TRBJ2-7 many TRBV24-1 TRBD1 CATRSGTGKEQYF TGTGCCACCAGATCCGGGACAGGCAAAGAGCAGTACTTC
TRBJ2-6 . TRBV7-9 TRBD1 CASSLIQGPSGANVLTF TGTGCCAGCAGCTTAATACAGGGGCCCTCTGGGGCCAACGTCCTGACTTTC
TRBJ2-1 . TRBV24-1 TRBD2 CATNGGGTYNEQFF TGTGCCACGAATGGGGGGGGAACCTACAATGAGCAGTTCTTC
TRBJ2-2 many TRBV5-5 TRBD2 CASSLGGIDTGELFF TGTGCCAGCAGCCTGGGGGGGATCGACACCGGGGAGCTGTTTTTT
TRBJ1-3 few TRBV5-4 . CASSALDLGNTIYF TGTGCCAGCAGCGCTTTAGACCTGGGGAACACCATATATTTT
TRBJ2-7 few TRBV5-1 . CASSLEGRYEQYF TGCGCCAGCAGCTTGGAAGGGAGGTATGAGCAGTACTTC
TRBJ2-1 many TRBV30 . CAWSRDGNNEQFF TGTGCCTGGAGTCGGGACGGTAACAATGAGCAGTTCTTC
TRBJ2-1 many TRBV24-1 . CATSDLRGTSYNEQFF TGTGCCACCAGTGATTTAAGGGGGACCTCCTACAATGAGCAGTTCTTC
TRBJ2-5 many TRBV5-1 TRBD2 CASSHGLAESQETQYF TGCGCCAGCAGCCATGGACTAGCGGAGAGCCAAGAGACCCAGTACTTC
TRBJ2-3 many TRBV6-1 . CASSENGARTDTQYF TGTGCCAGCAGTGAAAACGGAGCCCGCACAGATACGCAGTATTTT
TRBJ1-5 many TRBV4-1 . CASSQDTGGSYQPQHF TGCGCCAGCAGCCAAGATACAGGAGGGTCCTACCAGCCCCAGCATTTT
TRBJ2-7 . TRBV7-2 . CASSRGGEQYF TGTGCCAGCAGCCGTGGGGGCGAGCAGTACTTC
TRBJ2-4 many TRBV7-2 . CASSLTGNIQYF TGTGCCAGCAGCTTAACGGGAAACATTCAGTACTTC
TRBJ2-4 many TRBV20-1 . CSARDGSTLAKNIQYF TGCAGTGCTAGAGATGGCAGTACCCTAGCCAAAAACATTCAGTACTTC
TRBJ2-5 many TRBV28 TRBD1 CASSPVQGQGRKTQYF TGTGCCAGCAGCCCCGTCCAGGGACAGGGGAGGAAGACCCAGTACTTC
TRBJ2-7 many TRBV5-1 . CASSLLGQGHNEQYF TGCGCCAGCAGCTTATTGGGGCAGGGTCATAACGAGCAGTACTTC
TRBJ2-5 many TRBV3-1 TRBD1 CASSTRGTETQYF TGTGCCAGCTCCACCAGGGGGACGGAGACCCAGTACTTC
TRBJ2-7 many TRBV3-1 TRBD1 CASSLLGTGEGEQYF TGTGCCAGCAGCCTCCTGGGAACAGGGGAAGGCGAGCAGTACTTC
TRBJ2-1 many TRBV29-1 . CSVLASTYNEQFF TGCAGCGTCCTTGCTTCCACCTACAATGAGCAGTTCTTC
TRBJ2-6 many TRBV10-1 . CASSETGPGANVLTF TGCGCCAGCAGTGAGACCGGGCCTGGGGCCAACGTCCTGACTTTC
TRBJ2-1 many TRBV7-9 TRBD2 CASVAVGRAGDRFF TGTGCCAGCGTGGCGGTCGGGAGGGCCGGTGATCGGTTCTTC
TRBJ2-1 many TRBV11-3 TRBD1 CASSTRDRGSYNEQFF TGTGCCAGCAGCACCCGGGACAGGGGTTCCTACAATGAGCAGTTCTTC
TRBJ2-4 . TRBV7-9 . CASSLTGTQGNIQYF TGTGCCAGCAGCTTAACGGGAACCCAGGGGAACATTCAGTACTTC
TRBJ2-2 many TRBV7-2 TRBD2 CASGSSGSGTGELFF TGTGCCAGCGGATCTAGCGGGAGTGGCACCGGGGAGCTGTTTTTT
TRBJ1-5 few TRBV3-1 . CASSQALGRPQHF TGTGCCAGCAGCCAAGCTCTGGGACGGCCCCAGCATTTT
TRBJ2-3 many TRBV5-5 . CASSQTGTPSTDTQYF TGTGCCAGCAGCCAGACCGGGACACCAAGCACAGATACGCAGTATTTT
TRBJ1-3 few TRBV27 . CASSPLTSGNTIYF TGTGCCAGCAGCCCCCTTACCTCTGGAAACACCATATATTTT
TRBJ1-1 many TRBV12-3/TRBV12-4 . CASTRRRDTEAFF TGTGCCAGCACCCGGAGACGGGACACTGAAGCTTTCTTT
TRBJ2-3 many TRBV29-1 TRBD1 CSVEGGTGGTDTQYF TGCAGCGTTGAAGGCGGGACAGGGGGCACAGATACGCAGTATTTT
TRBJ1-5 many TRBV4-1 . CASSQVQGLAQPQHF TGCGCCAGCAGCCAAGTACAGGGACTGGCTCAGCCCCAGCATTTT
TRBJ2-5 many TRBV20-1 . CSASKQQETQYF TGCAGTGCTAGTAAACAGCAAGAGACCCAGTACTTC
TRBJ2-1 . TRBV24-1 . CATSDFDAYGMDNEQFF TGTGCCACCAGTGATTTTGATGCGTACGGAATGGACAATGAGCAGTTCTTC
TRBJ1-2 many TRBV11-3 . CASSFDFQATGGYTF TGTGCCAGCAGCTTCGACTTTCAGGCGACGGGGGGCTACACCTTC
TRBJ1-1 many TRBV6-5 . CASSTGGNTEAFF TGTGCCAGCAGTACAGGAGGGAACACTGAAGCTTTCTTT
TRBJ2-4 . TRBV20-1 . CSASTQGSIQYF TGCAGTGCTAGTACCCAGGGAAGCATTCAGTACTTC
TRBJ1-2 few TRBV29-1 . CSVARPANYGYTF TGCAGCGTTGCTCGGCCCGCTAACTATGGCTACACCTTC
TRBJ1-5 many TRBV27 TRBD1 CASSSGTGHQPQHF TGTGCCAGCAGTTCCGGGACAGGGCATCAGCCCCAGCATTTT
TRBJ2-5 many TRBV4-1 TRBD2 CASSAGRGSGAETQYF TGCGCCAGCAGTGCTGGGCGCGGGAGTGGGGCAGAGACCCAGTACTTC
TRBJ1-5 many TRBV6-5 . CASSYAGQPQHF TGTGCCAGCAGTTACGCCGGGCAGCCCCAGCATTTT
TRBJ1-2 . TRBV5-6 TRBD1 CASSFDRGLHGYTF TGTGCCAGCAGCTTCGACAGGGGGCTTCATGGCTACACCTTC
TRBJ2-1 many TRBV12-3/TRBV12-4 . CASSQGNEQFF TGTGCCAGCAGCCAAGGGAATGAGCAGTTCTTC
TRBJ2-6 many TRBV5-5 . CASSPLRSGANVLTF TGTGCCAGCAGCCCCCTCCGATCTGGGGCCAACGTCCTGACTTTC
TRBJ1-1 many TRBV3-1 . CASSQTGSNTEAFF TGTGCCAGCAGCCAAACGGGGTCTAACACTGAAGCTTTCTTT
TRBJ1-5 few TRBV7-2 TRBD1 CASSFRGQGGQPQHF TGTGCCAGCAGCTTCAGAGGACAGGGGGGTCAGCCCCAGCATTTT
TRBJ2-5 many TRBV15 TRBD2 CATSRRTSGKETQYF TGTGCCACCAGCAGGAGGACTAGCGGAAAAGAGACCCAGTACTTC
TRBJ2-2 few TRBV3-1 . CASSVPGELFF TGTGCCAGCAGCGTTCCCGGGGAGCTGTTTTTT
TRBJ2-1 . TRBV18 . CASSPWANGEQFF TGTGCCAGCTCACCCTGGGCAAATGGTGAGCAGTTCTTC
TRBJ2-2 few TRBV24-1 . CATRSPGQDTGELFF TGTGCCACCAGGTCCCCCGGACAAGACACCGGGGAGCTGTTTTTT
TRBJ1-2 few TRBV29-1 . CSVEQDYGYTF TGCAGCGTTGAACAGGACTATGGCTACACCTTC
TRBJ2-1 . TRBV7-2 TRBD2 CASSLLGLGVIEQFF TGTGCCAGCAGCTTATTGGGACTAGGCGTCATTGAGCAGTTCTTC